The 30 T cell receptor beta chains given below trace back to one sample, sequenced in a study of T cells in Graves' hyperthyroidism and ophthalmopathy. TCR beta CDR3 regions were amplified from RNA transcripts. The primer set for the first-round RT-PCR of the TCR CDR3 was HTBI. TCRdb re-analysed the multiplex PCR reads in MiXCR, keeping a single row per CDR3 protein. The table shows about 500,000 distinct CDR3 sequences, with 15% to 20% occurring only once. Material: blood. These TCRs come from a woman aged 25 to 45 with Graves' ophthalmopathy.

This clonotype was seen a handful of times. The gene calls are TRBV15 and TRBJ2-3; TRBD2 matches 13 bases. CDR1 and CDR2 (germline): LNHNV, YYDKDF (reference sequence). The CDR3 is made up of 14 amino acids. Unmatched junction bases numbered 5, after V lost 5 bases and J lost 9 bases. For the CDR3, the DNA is TGTGCCACCAGCTCGCGGACTAGCGGGAGCACGCAGTATTTT. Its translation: CATSSRTSGSTQYF. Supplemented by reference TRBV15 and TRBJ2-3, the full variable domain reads DAMVIQNPRYQVTQFGKPVTLSCSQTLNHNVMYWYQQKSSQAPKLLFHYYDKDFNNEADTPDNFQSRRPNTSFCFLDIRSPGLGDTAMYLCATSSRTSGSTQYFGPGTRLTVL.

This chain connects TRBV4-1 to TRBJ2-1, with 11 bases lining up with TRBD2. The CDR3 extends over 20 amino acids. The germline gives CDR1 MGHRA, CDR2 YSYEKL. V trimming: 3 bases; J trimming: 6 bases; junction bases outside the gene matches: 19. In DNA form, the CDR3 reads TGCGCCAGCAGCCACCCCCCGTCGAGTAGCGGGAGGGTCCCAGGCAATGAGCAGTTCTTC. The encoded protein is CASSHPPSSSGRVPGNEQFF.

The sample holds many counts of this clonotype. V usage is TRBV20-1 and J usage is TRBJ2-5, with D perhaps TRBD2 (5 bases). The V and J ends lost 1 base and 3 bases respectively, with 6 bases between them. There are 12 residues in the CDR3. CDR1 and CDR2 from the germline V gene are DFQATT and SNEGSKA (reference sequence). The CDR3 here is CSARVEEETQYF. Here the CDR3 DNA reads TGCAGTGCTAGAGTGGAGGAAGAGACCCAGTACTTC.

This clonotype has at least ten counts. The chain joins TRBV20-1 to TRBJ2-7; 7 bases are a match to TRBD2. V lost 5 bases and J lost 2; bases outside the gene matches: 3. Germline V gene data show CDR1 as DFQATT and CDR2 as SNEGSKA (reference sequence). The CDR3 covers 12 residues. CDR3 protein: CSAGLAAYEQYF. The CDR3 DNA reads TGCAGTGCTGGCCTAGCGGCCTACGAGCAGTACTTC.

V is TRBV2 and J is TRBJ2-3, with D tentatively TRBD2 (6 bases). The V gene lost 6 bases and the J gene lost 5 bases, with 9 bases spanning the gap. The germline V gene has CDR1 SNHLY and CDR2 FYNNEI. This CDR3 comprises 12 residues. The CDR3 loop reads CASRREVDTQYF. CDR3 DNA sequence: TGTGCCAGCAGGAGGGAGGTAGATACGCAGTATTTT.

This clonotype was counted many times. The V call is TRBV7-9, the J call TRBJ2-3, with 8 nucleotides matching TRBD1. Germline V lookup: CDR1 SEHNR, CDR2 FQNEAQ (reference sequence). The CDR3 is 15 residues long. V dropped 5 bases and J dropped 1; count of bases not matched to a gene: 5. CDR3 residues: CASSRWTGRTDTQYF. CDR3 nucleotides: TGTGCCAGCAGCCGTTGGACAGGGCGCACAGATACGCAGTATTTT.

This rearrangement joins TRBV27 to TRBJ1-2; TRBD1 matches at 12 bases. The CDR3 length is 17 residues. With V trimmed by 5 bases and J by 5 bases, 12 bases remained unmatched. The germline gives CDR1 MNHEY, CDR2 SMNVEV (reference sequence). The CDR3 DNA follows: TGTGCCAGCAGTGATTGGACCGGGACAGGGGGCTTGTATGGCTACACCTTC. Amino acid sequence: CASSDWTGTGGLYGYTF.

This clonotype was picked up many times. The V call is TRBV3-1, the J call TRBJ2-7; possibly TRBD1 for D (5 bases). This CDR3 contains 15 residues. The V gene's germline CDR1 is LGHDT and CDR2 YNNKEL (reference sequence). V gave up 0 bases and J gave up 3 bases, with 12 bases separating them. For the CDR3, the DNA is TGTGCCAGCAGCCAAGAAGGCAGGGCGCGCTACGAGCAGTACTTC. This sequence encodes CASSQEGRARYEQYF.

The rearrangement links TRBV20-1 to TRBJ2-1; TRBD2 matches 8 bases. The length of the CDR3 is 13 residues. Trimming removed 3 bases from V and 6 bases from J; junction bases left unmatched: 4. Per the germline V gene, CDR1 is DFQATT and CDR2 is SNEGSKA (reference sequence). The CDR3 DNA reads TGCAGTGCTAGCCCGGGGACTAGCAATGAGCAGTTCTTC. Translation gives CSASPGTSNEQFF.

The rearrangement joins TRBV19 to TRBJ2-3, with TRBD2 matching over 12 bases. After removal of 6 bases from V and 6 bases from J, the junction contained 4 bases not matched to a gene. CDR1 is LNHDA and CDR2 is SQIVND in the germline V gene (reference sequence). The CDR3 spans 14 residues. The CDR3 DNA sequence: TGTGCCAGTAGCGAAACTAGCGGGAGGGATACGCAGTATTTT. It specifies CASSETSGRDTQYF.

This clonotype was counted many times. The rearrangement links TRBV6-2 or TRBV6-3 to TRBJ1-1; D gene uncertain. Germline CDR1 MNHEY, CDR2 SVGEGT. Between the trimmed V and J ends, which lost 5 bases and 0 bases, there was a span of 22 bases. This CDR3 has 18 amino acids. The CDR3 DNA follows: TGTGCCAGCAGTGCAGAGAGCGCTCGACATCGGGTGAACACTGAAGCTTTCTTT. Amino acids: CASSAESARHRVNTEAFF.

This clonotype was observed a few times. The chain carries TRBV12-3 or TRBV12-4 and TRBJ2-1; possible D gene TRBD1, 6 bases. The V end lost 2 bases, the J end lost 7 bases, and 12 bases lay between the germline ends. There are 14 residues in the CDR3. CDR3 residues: CASSLKARGNEQFF. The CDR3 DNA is TGTGCCAGCAGTTTAAAGGCCAGGGGAAATGAGCAGTTCTTC.

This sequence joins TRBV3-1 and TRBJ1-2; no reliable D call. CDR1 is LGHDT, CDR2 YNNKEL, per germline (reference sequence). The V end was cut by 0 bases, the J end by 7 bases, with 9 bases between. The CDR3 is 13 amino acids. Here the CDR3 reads CASSQEVRSGYTF. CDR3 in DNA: TGTGCCAGCAGCCAAGAAGTCAGATCTGGCTACACCTTC.

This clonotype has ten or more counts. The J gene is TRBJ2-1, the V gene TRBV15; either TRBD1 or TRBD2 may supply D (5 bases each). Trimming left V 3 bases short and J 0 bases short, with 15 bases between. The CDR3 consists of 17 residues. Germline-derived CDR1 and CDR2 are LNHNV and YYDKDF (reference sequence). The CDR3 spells CATSSGASTSSYNEQFF. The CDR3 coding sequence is TGTGCCACCAGCAGCGGGGCCTCTACCAGCTCCTACAATGAGCAGTTCTTC. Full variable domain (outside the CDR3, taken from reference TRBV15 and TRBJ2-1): DAMVIQNPRYQVTQFGKPVTLSCSQTLNHNVMYWYQQKSSQAPKLLFHYYDKDFNNEADTPDNFQSRRPNTSFCFLDIRSPGLGDTAMYLCATSSGASTSSYNEQFFGPGTRLTVL.

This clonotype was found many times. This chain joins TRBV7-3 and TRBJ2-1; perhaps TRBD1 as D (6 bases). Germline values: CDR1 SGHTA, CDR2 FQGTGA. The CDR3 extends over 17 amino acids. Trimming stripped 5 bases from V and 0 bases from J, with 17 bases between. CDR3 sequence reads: CASSLYRVGSSYNEQFF. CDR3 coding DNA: TGTGCCAGCAGCCTCTACAGGGTTGGTAGCTCCTACAATGAGCAGTTCTTC.

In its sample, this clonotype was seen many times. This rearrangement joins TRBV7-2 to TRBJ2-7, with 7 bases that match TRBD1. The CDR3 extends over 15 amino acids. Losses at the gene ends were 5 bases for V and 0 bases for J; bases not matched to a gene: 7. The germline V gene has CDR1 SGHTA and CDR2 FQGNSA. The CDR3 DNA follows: TGTGCCAGCAGCCTTTGGGACAGCTTCTCCTACGAGCAGTACTTC. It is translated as CASSLWDSFSYEQYF.

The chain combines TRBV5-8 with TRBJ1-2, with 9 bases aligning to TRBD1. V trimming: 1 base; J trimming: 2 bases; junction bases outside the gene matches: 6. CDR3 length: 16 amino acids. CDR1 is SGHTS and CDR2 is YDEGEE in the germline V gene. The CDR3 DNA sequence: TGTGCCAGCAGCTTGACAGGGGGCGCCCCGAACTATGGCTACACCTTC. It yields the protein CASSLTGGAPNYGYTF. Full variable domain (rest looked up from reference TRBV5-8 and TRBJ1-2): EAGVTQSPTHLIKTRGQQATLRCSPISGHTSVYWYQQALGLGLQFLLWYDEGEERNRGNFPPRFSGRQFPNYSSELNVNALELEDSALYLCASSLTGGAPNYGYTFGSGTRLTVV.

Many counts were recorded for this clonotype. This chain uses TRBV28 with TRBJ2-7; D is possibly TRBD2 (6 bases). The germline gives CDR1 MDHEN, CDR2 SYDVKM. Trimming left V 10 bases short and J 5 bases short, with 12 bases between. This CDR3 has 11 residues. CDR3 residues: CATSWRDEQYF. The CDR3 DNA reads TGTGCCACCTCCTGGAGGGACGAGCAGTACTTC.

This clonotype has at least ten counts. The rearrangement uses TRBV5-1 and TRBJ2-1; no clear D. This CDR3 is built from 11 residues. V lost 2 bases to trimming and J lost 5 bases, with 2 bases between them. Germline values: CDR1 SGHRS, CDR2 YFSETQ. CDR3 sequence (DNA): TGCGCCAGCAGCTTTAACAATGAGCAGTTCTTC. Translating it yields CASSFNNEQFF. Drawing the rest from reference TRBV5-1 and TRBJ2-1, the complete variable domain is KAGVTQTPRYLIKTRGQQVTLSCSPISGHRSVSWYQQTPGQGLQFLFEYFSETQRNKGNFPGRFSGRQFSNSRSEMNVSTLELGDSALYLCASSFNNEQFFGPGTRLTVL.

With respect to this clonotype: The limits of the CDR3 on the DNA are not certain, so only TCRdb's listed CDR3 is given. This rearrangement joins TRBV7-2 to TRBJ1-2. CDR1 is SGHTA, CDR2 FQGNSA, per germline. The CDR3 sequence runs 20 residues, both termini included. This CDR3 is CASSLGLAPFFGPGSDGYTF.

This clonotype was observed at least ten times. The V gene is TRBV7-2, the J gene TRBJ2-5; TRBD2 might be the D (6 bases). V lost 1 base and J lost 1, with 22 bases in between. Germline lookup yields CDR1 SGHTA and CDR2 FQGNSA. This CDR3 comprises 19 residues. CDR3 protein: CASSLVTGLWSSPQETQYF. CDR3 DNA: TGTGCCAGCAGCTTAGTAACGGGACTCTGGTCTAGCCCCCAAGAGACCCAGTACTTC. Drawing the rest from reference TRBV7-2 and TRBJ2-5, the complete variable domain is GAGVSQSPSNKVTEKGKDVELRCDPISGHTALYWYRQSLGQGLEFLIYFQGNSAPDKSGLPSDRFSAERTGGSVSTLTIQRTQQEDSAVYLCASSLVTGLWSSPQETQYFGPGTRLLVL.

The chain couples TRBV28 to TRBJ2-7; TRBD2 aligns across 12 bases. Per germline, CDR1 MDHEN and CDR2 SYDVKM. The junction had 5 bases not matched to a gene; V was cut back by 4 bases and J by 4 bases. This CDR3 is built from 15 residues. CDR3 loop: CASSSLAGGMYEQYF. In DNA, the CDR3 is TGTGCCAGCAGTTCCCTAGCGGGAGGGATGTACGAGCAGTACTTC.

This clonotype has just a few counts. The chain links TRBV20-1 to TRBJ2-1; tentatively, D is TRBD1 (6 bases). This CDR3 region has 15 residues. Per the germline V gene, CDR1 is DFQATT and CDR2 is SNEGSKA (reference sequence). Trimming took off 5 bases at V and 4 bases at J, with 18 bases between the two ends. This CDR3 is CSAPKGEGWYNEQFF. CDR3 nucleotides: TGCAGTGCTCCCAAGGGGGAAGGATGGTACAATGAGCAGTTCTTC.

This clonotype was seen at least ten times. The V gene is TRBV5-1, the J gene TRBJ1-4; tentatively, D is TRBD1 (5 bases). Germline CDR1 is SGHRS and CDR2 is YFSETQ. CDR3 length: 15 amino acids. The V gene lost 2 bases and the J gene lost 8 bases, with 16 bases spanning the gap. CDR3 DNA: TGCGCCAGCAGCTTACGGGGGACGTTCGGCGAAAAACTGTTTTTT. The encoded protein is CASSLRGTFGEKLFF.

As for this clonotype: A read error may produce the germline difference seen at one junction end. The CDR3 region is CASSLLFDRVVF. The CDR3 coding sequence is TGTGCCAGCAGCTTACTCTTTGACAGGGTCGTCTTC. The chain uses TRBV7-2 and TRBJ2-1; 7 positions match TRBD1. Germline V gene lookup returns CDR1 SGHTA and CDR2 FQGNSA. This CDR3 comprises 12 residues.

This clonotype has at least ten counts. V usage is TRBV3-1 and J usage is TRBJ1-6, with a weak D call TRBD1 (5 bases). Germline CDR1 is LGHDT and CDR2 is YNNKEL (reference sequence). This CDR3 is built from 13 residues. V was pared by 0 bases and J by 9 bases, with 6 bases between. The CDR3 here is CASSQDGASPLHF. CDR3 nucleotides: TGTGCCAGCAGCCAAGATGGGGCTTCACCCCTCCACTTT.

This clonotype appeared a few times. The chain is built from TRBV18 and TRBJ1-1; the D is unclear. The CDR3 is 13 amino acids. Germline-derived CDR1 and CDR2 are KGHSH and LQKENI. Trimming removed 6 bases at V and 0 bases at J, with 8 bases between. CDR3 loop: CASSKIMNTEAFF. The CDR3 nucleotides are TGTGCCAGCTCTAAGATTATGAACACTGAAGCTTTCTTT.

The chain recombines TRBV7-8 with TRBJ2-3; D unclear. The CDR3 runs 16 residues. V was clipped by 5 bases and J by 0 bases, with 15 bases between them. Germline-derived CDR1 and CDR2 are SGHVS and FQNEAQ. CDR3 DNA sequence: TGTGCCAGCAGCCCCCGCGTGGGCGATAGCACAGATACGCAGTATTTT. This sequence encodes CASSPRVGDSTDTQYF. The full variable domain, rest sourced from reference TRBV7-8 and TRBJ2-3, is GAGVSQSPRYKVAKRGQDVALRCDPISGHVSLFWYQQALGQGPEFLTYFQNEAQLDKSGLPSDRFFAERPEGSVSTLKIQRTQQEDSAVYLCASSPRVGDSTDTQYFGPGTRLTVL.

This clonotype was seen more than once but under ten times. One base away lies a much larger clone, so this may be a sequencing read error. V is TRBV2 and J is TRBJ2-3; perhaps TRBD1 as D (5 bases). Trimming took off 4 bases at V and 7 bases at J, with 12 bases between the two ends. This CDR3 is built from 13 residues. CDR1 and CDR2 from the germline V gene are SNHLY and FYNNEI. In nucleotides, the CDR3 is TGTGCCAGCAGTGGGGCAGGGAAGAATACGCAGTATTTT. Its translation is CASSGAGKNTQYF.

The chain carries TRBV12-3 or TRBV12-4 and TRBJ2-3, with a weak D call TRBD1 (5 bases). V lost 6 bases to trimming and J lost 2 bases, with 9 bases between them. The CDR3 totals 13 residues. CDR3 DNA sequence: TGTGCCAGCAGACTGACAGTCACAGATACGCAGTATTTT. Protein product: CASRLTVTDTQYF.